Listed below are T cell receptor beta chains from one sample, sequenced in a study of blood T cell repertoires in COVID-19. Sequencing used immunoSEQ multiplex PCR; TCRdb keeps in-frame clones, though not all of them. The sample lists more than 85,000 clones, roughly 85% occurring once. What was sequenced was peripheral blood. The source is a human donor in a cohort sampled during active COVID-19. The CDR3 runs from the conserved cysteine through the conserved F or W.

V: TRBV29-1
CDR3: CSASPSSSYNEQFF

V: TRBV19
CDR3: CASRTTGGLNTEAFF

V: TRBV10-1
CDR3: CASSMDRADGYTF

V: TRBV3-1/TRBV3-2
CDR3: CASSPRDRDNSPLHF

V: TRBV6-5
CDR3: CASSPKGTGGFGYTF

V: TRBV30
CDR3: CAGQETYEQYF

V: TRBV19
CDR3: CASRTRQGVDQPQHF

V: TRBV14
CDR3: CASSQDPRVRPQYF

V: TRBV7-9
CDR3: CASSNPRDFAGNTIYF

V: TRBV30
CDR3: CAWGGGTNTIYF

V: TRBV30
CDR3: CAWRDRGGTEAFF

V: TRBV14
CDR3: CASSQHTGMNTEAFF

V: TRBV19
CDR3: CASRSARGATGELFF

V: TRBV30
CDR3: CAWSLTGMFNTEAFF

V: TRBV25-1
CDR3: CASSERDRRYQETQYF

V: TRBV2
CDR3: CATTGQISNQPQHF

V: TRBV4-2
CDR3: CASSTRGTGTYEQYF

V: TRBV10-2
CDR3: CASSGILGAGVKYNEQFF

V: TRBV27
CDR3: CASRLKGASFGYEQYF

V: TRBV6-5
CDR3: CASSRTSGVGAQFF

V: TRBV7-9
CDR3: CASSLRSGESFGTDTQYF

V: TRBV5-1
CDR3: CASSLGAVTDTQYF

V: TRBV27
CDR3: CASSGRRGGNEQFF

V: TRBV4-2
CDR3: CASSQRQGGVSTEAFF

V: TRBV3-1/TRBV3-2
CDR3: CASTPRGGGRETQYF

V: TRBV3-1/TRBV3-2
CDR3: CASSRGQGALYYGYTF

V: TRBV5-6
CDR3: CASSTGQGAMAEAFF

V: TRBV7-2
CDR3: CASSLRQTAGGAPYEQYF

V: TRBV28
CDR3: CASGYRVGDNYGYTF

V: TRBV4-2
CDR3: CASSQDVSSGNTIYF

V: TRBV30
CDR3: CACRDRKSGNTIYF

V: TRBV19
CDR3: CASSPPGRGRSNQPQHF

V: TRBV28
CDR3: CATGLATNEQFF

V: TRBV6-5
CDR3: CASSYRGQKPNYGYTF

V: TRBV5-5
CDR3: CASSLARDYWSGANVLTF

V: TRBV4-1
CDR3: CASSRLGQGNNEQFF

V: TRBV19
CDR3: CASSRDRVSYNSPLHF

V: TRBV9
CDR3: CASSVGSDNQPQHF

V: TRBV9
CDR3: CASSVGTENEQFF

V: TRBV14
CDR3: CASSPYRGPRWSEAFF

V: TRBV6-5
CDR3: CASSKDRRNTEAFF

V: TRBV15
CDR3: CATSRVGQGQYQETQYF

V: TRBV6-5
CDR3: CASSYSSWQADGYTF

V: TRBV7-8
CDR3: CASSWGQSYEQYF

V: TRBV4-3
CDR3: CASSPGNRGFYTF

V: TRBV16
CDR3: CASSLTGNEQYF

V: TRBV4-3
CDR3: CASSQDYGSSTDTQYF